The 15 T cell receptor beta chains reported below all come from one sample, sequenced in a study of T cells in Graves' hyperthyroidism and ophthalmopathy. Using RNA transcripts as the source, TCR beta CDR3 regions were amplified. The HTBI primer set drove a first-round RT-PCR of the TCR CDR3. TCRdb recomputed calls from the multiplex PCR reads with MiXCR, one row per CDR3 protein. This table has approximately 530,000 distinct CDR3 sequences, 20% appearing once. The sequenced sample was blood. The source is a middle-aged man with Graves' ophthalmopathy.

Only a few counts were recorded for this clonotype. The chain links TRBV6-1 to TRBJ2-1, with TRBD2 identical over 13 bases. The junction had 20 bases not matched to a gene; V was cut back by 6 bases and J by 3 bases. This CDR3 contains 21 residues. Looked up from germline, CDR1 is MNHNS and CDR2 is SASEGT. CDR3 amino acids: CASSPREAGTSGIRNYNEQFF. Here the CDR3 DNA reads TGTGCCAGCAGCCCCCGGGAAGCCGGGACTAGCGGGATCCGAAACTACAATGAGCAGTTCTTC.

This sequence joins TRBV24-1 and TRBJ2-1; 9 nucleotides align to TRBD2. CDR3 length equals 18 residues. The V gene's germline CDR1 is KGHDR and CDR2 SFDVKD. V lost 1 base and J lost 7; bases outside the gene matches: 13. CDR3 bases: TGTGCCACCAGTGATTTCCCAGCGGGAGGCCAGGGAAAAAATGAGCAGTTCTTC. Amino acids: CATSDFPAGGQGKNEQFF.

The V and J genes are TRBV28 and TRBJ1-1; tentatively, D is TRBD1 (6 bases). V gave up 4 bases and J gave up 7 bases, with 16 bases separating them. Germline V gene lookup returns CDR1 MDHEN and CDR2 SYDVKM. The CDR3 length is 14 residues. DNA for the CDR3: TGTGCCAGCAGTTCCCCAGGGGATGGGAGTGAAGCTTTCTTT. Translated, it gives CASSSPGDGSEAFF.

The J gene is TRBJ1-6, the V gene TRBV27, with a possible D match to TRBD1 (5 bases). Looked up from germline, CDR1 is MNHEY and CDR2 is SMNVEV (reference sequence). V shed 5 bases and J shed 7 bases, with 15 bases lying between them. The CDR3 contains 15 residues. This CDR3 reads CASSPPGPLNSPLHF. The CDR3 DNA sequence: TGTGCCAGCAGTCCCCCGGGACCGTTAAATTCACCCCTCCACTTT.

The table lists this clonotype with a few counts. The V call is TRBV20-1, the J call TRBJ2-7; TRBD2 agrees at 11 bases. The length of the CDR3 is 15 residues. J was trimmed by 4 bases and V by 1 base; bases with no gene match: 6. Germline CDR1 is DFQATT and CDR2 is SNEGSKA (reference sequence). DNA of the CDR3: TGCAGTGCTAGAGGAGCTAGCGGGGGGACTTACGAGCAGTACTTC. Translation gives CSARGASGGTYEQYF.

This clonotype appeared many times. J is TRBJ1-1 and V is TRBV29-1, with D tentatively TRBD1 (6 bases). The V gene's germline CDR1 is SQVTM and CDR2 ANQGSEA. V lost 6 bases, J lost 1 base, and 12 bases lay in between. The length of the CDR3 is 13 residues. The CDR3 coding sequence is TGCAGCGTACGTCAGACAGGGAACACTGAAGCTTTCTTT. Protein sequence: CSVRQTGNTEAFF.

In its sample, this clonotype was seen a few times. V gene TRBV27 combines with J gene TRBJ2-6; 12 nucleotides line up with TRBD2. CDR1 and CDR2 from the germline V gene are MNHEY and SMNVEV (reference sequence). The CDR3 loop spans 17 amino acids. J lost 3 bases, V lost 5 bases, and 5 bases had no gene match. CDR3 residues: CASSASGRANGANVLTF. The CDR3 region has the DNA TGTGCCAGCAGTGCTAGCGGGAGGGCCAATGGGGCCAACGTCCTGACTTTC.

The table lists this clonotype with a few counts. V gene TRBV3-1 combines with J gene TRBJ1-4, with 7 bases matching TRBD1. This CDR3 is built from 15 residues. The germline gives CDR1 LGHDT, CDR2 YNNKEL (reference sequence). Trimming cost V 3 bases and J 5 bases; bases outside gene matches: 6. The CDR3 DNA sequence: TGTGCCAGCAGCCACGTATCACAGGGGAATGAAAAACTGTTTTTT. Protein sequence: CASSHVSQGNEKLFF.

At least ten counts were recorded for this clonotype. The chain joins TRBV27 to TRBJ2-5; 14 bases are a match to TRBD2. J gave up 4 bases and V 4 bases, and 8 bases lay outside the gene matches. The V gene's germline CDR1 is MNHEY and CDR2 SMNVEV (reference sequence). This CDR3 has 17 residues. CDR3: CASSSPGTSGSRETQYF. The CDR3 DNA follows: TGTGCCAGCAGTTCCCCAGGGACTAGCGGGAGTAGAGAGACCCAGTACTTC.

This clonotype was observed a handful of times. The rearrangement links TRBV20-1 to TRBJ1-2, with a possible D match to TRBD1 (6 bases). V was shortened by 6 bases and J by 5 bases, with 19 bases between the two germline ends. This CDR3 has 14 amino acids. Germline-derived CDR1 and CDR2 are DFQATT and SNEGSKA (reference sequence). CDR3 region: CSALDSLERYGYTF. The CDR3 region has the DNA TGCAGTGCGCTGGACAGCCTCGAACGTTATGGCTACACCTTC.

V and J are TRBV20-1 and TRBJ1-1; TRBD1 aligns across 11 bases. This CDR3 comprises 15 residues. CDR1 is DFQATT, CDR2 SNEGSKA, per germline (reference sequence). Unmatched junction bases numbered 3, after V lost 2 bases and J lost 1 base. The CDR3 sequence: CSARYGQGANTEAFF. As DNA, the CDR3 is TGCAGTGCTAGATATGGACAGGGGGCGAACACTGAAGCTTTCTTT.

This clonotype was counted between two and nine times. A junction end diverges from the germline sequence, so it may reflect a read error. This rearrangement joins TRBV19 to TRBJ2-1; possible D gene TRBD2, 5 bases. The CDR3 runs 12 residues. The germline gives CDR1 LNHDA, CDR2 SQIVND (reference sequence). CDR3 bases: TGTGCCAGTACTATAGGAGGAAGTGAGCAGTTCTTC. Protein product: CASTIGGSEQFF.

This clonotype was recorded at least ten times. The chain joins TRBV13 to TRBJ1-1; D perhaps matches TRBD1 (5 bases). Trimming removed 10 bases from V and 4 bases from J, with 13 bases in between. Per the germline V gene, CDR1 is PRHDT and CDR2 is FYEKMQ (reference sequence). This CDR3 comprises 12 residues. The CDR3 loop reads CAITERGTEAFF. CDR3 nucleotide sequence: TGTGCCATCACCGAAAGGGGCACTGAAGCTTTCTTT.

The chain combines TRBV6-1 with TRBJ2-5; 12 bases map to TRBD2. CDR3 length: 14 residues. Germline V gives CDR1 MNHNS, CDR2 SASEGT. J gave up 6 bases and V 6 bases, and 5 bases lay outside the gene matches. CDR3 coding DNA: TGTGCCAGCAGACCTGGACTAGCGGGAAAGACCCAGTACTTC. Protein product: CASRPGLAGKTQYF.

The chain recombines TRBV28 with TRBJ2-5; 10 bases fit TRBD1. This CDR3 is built from 16 residues. V shed 5 bases, J shed 5 bases, and the junction held 11 bases outside the gene matches. Looked up from germline, CDR1 is MDHEN and CDR2 is SYDVKM. CDR3 sequence (DNA): TGTGCCAGCAGTGAATTTAGGGACAGGGGCTTGGAGACCCAGTACTTC. Protein product: CASSEFRDRGLETQYF. Combining the CDR3 with reference TRBV28 and TRBJ2-5 gives the whole variable domain DVKVTQSSRYLVKRTGEKVFLECVQDMDHENMFWYRQDPGLGLRLIYFSYDVKMKEKGDIPEGYSVSREKKERFSLILESASTNQTSMYLCASSEFRDRGLETQYFGPGTRLLVL.